The 10 T cell receptor beta chains below all came from one sample that was sequenced in a study of T cell repertoires in cytomegalovirus infection. In TCRdb, the reads were re-called with MiXCR into one record per CDR3 protein. The sample lists 300,000 to 450,000 distinct CDR3 sequences; over 15% were seen once. Sequenced: PBMCs. These receptors came from a human donor in good health (CMV status not recorded). Some clones in this sample may be carry-over from other donors' samples.

This chain's CDR3 is CASSLAGFDTQYF. In nucleotides, the CDR3 is TGTGCCAGCAGTTTAGCTGGTTTTGATACGCAGTATTTT. The V gene is TRBV12-3 or TRBV12-4, the J gene TRBJ2-3; D gene uncertain. Trimming removed 0 bases from V and 6 bases from J, with 7 bases in between. CDR3 length equals 13 residues.

The chain carries TRBV19 and TRBJ1-2, with TRBD1 matching over 8 bases. Losses at the gene ends were 5 bases for V and 8 bases for J; bases not matched to a gene: 7. From germline, CDR1 is LNHDA and CDR2 SQIVND (reference sequence). There are 13 residues in the CDR3. In DNA form, the CDR3 reads TGTGCCAGTAGTCTCCAGGACAGGGCCGGCTACACCTTC. Translation gives CASSLQDRAGYTF.

This chain's CDR3 is CASKLLGGPDNEQFF. Written as DNA, the CDR3 is TGTGCCAGCAAGCTCCTAGGGGGCCCTGACAATGAGCAGTTCTTC. This chain connects TRBV2 to TRBJ2-1; TRBD1 matches at 7 bases. Germline V CDR1 and CDR2: SNHLY, FYNNEI. CDR3 length: 15 amino acids. V lost 7 bases and J lost 5; bases outside the gene matches: 11.

This clonotype showed up many times. The chain employs TRBV7-6 and TRBJ2-5, with no clear D. V was cut by 1 base and J by 4 bases, with 13 bases left in between. The CDR3 has 15 amino acids. Germline CDR1 reads SGHVS; CDR2 reads FNYEAQ. The CDR3 loop is CASSLVQTSRETQYF. The CDR3 DNA follows: TGTGCCAGCAGCTTAGTTCAGACCTCCCGAGAGACCCAGTACTTC.

This clonotype was seen many times. This chain uses TRBV10-2 with TRBJ2-1, with 8 positions matching TRBD2. This CDR3 has 17 residues. Germline CDR1 reads WSHSY; CDR2 reads SAAADI. V was clipped by 7 bases and J by 6 bases; unmatched bases: 17. This chain's CDR3 is CASNPSLGSGTLNEQFF. CDR3 in DNA: TGCGCCAGCAACCCCTCCCTGGGTAGCGGGACCCTCAATGAGCAGTTCTTC.

This clonotype was recorded at least ten times. The chain carries TRBV7-8 and TRBJ2-1, with 7 bases aligning to TRBD1. The CDR3 spans 15 residues. J lost 2 bases, V lost 2 bases, and 3 bases had no gene match. Germline CDR1 reads SGHVS; CDR2 reads FQNEAQ. CDR3 sequence: CASSLLQGTYNEQFF. The CDR3 nucleotides are TGTGCCAGCAGCTTACTACAGGGGACCTACAATGAGCAGTTCTTC. Together with reference TRBV7-8 and TRBJ2-1, the CDR3 gives the full variable domain: GAGVSQSPRYKVAKRGQDVALRCDPISGHVSLFWYQQALGQGPEFLTYFQNEAQLDKSGLPSDRFFAERPEGSVSTLKIQRTQQEDSAVYLCASSLLQGTYNEQFFGPGTRLTVL.

Only a few counts were recorded for this clonotype. The CDR3 coding sequence is TGCGCCAGCAGCTTCGCTTCGGGTACCTTCTCCTACAATGAGCAGTTCTTC. This sequence encodes CASSFASGTFSYNEQFF. The chain has TRBV5-1 and TRBJ2-1; D not resolved. Germline CDR1 and CDR2: SGHRS and YFSETQ. The CDR3 loop spans 17 amino acids. V lost 2 bases to trimming and J lost 0 bases, with 15 bases between them.

This clonotype was recorded a few times. The chain is built from TRBV29-1 and TRBJ2-3, with TRBD2 as a possible D gene (6 bases). CDR1 is SQVTM and CDR2 is ANQGSEA in the germline V gene. This CDR3 has 14 amino acids. V lost 6 bases and J 1 base, leaving 14 bases between the germline ends. For the CDR3, the DNA is TGCAGCGTGGTTGAGAGGGAGGGCACAGATACGCAGTATTTT. Amino acids: CSVVEREGTDTQYF.

This clonotype was seen many times. The chain carries TRBV6-1 and TRBJ1-1, with 11 bases fitting TRBD1. The V segment lost 6 bases and the J segment 3 bases; nucleotides outside the gene matches: 0. Germline V gene lookup returns CDR1 MNHNS and CDR2 SASEGT. The CDR3 sequence is 13 residues long. CDR3 region: CASRDRGHTEAFF. The CDR3 nucleotides are TGTGCCAGCAGGGACAGGGGGCACACTGAAGCTTTCTTT.

There are many counts of this clonotype. The genes are TRBV7-2 and TRBJ1-1; 8 nucleotides match TRBD1. V trimming: 2 bases; J trimming: 5 bases; junction bases outside the gene matches: 7. This CDR3 has 15 residues. Germline lookup yields CDR1 SGHTA and CDR2 FQGNSA. The CDR3 bases are TGTGCCAGCAGCTTATCGGTGGACAGGGAGACTGAAGCTTTCTTT. Its protein is CASSLSVDRETEAFF. Full variable domain (outside the CDR3, taken from reference TRBV7-2 and TRBJ1-1): GAGVSQSPSNKVTEKGKDVELRCDPISGHTALYWYRQSLGQGLEFLIYFQGNSAPDKSGLPSDRFSAERTGGSVSTLTIQRTQQEDSAVYLCASSLSVDRETEAFFGQGTRLTVV.